This T cell receptor beta chain was sequenced for a study of T cells after posttransplantation cyclophosphamide (dated by TCRdb to about 2016). Context from the whole study: Using TRB sequencing, the study followed how the T cell repertoire rebuilt after myeloablative bone marrow transplantation with posttransplantation cyclophosphamide given as GVHD prophylaxis. Public TRB sequences were searched against a database of over 3,000 sequences associated with responses to pathogens, tumor antigens, self-antigens and alloantigens. Because TRA and TRB clonality correlated tightly in 8 to 10 samples, the subsequent TCR analyses were limited to TRB only. In 3 patients, TRB sequencing was also performed on up to 3 more blood samples taken 2 to 5.2 years after transplant, and in a handful of patients, pretransplant blood was also TRB-sequenced. Samples from 35 PTCy-treated patients and 15 to 20 related bone marrow donors of those patients were subjected to antigen receptor sequencing. Blood from all 30 or so PTCy patients with 1-year posttransplant specimens was subjected to TRB sequencing.

This clone was seen a few times. It lacks a known antigen. Base quality data are lacking; no much larger clone is found one base away. The paper's findings and limits, for the study overall: Donor-recipient similarity was low at 1-2 months but rose over the first year, and later blood repertoires were often dominated by donor CD8+ memory clones. Across roughly 48 patients, TRB clonality was highly associated with recipient CMV seropositivity and CMV reactivation, and diversity in PTCy patients was similar to diversity in CNI/methotrexate controls. The TRB repertoires of T cells infiltrating skin or the GI tract showed only limited overlap with the TRB repertoires found in blood.

For CDR1 and CDR2, the germline V gene lists SGDLS and YYNGEE. There are 14 amino acids in the CDR3, from cysteine to phenylalanine inclusive. Solely the CDR3 DNA is kept, with 42 bases framed from the first base. The treatment or condition label of this sample denotes: high-dose cyclophosphamide on days +3 and +4 as single-agent GVHD prophylaxis. For conditioning, the PTCy patients got busulfan and fludarabine, then a related or unrelated marrow graft, followed by cyclophosphamide on days +3 and +4. The PTCy-treated patients were enrolled in a prospective multi-institutional clinical trial. Mononuclear cells from peripheral blood and bone marrow were separated by Ficoll-Hypaque density centrifugation and then cryopreserved. TRB sequencing used genomic DNA with the immunoSEQ assay at survey resolution or the hsTCRB kit. Processing in the source paper ran as follows. Initial read processing used immunoSEQ software, and repertoire analyses used the LymphoSeq R package. For each TRB dataset, clonality was calculated as 1 minus normalized Shannon entropy, and the Gini coefficient was computed as well. To infer phenotypes in unsorted samples, TRB sequences from sorted subsets of the recipient or donor were mapped onto unsorted samples from the same recipient. Not all clones reach the TCRdb copy of this immuneACCESS table, which keeps in-frame sequences only. Checked studies attribute under half of the gap to unresolved V genes and leave the rest unexplained. The V and J calls and clone size come from that table; D and trimming were worked out from the DNA. This sample lists over 10,000 clones; roughly 1.9% were detected once. Jointly, the top ten make up around 15% of the sample.

The V gene is TRBV9 and the J gene is TRBJ2-5; the D gene is possibly TRBD2, with 5 bases matching. The J call is in doubt because the DNA end fits TRBJ2-7 better. The sample in question was PBMCs, obtained after allogeneic stem cell transplant with posttransplant cyclophosphamide. The receptor's source is a male patient between 25 and 40 years old who received an allogeneic stem cell transplant from a related donor, was CMV-positive, and had no GVHD. Post transplant, some T cells may arise from the graft donor. The nucleotide sequence reads TGTGCCAGCAGCGTGGAGGTTTCGCCCTACGAGCAGTACTTC. The resulting protein is CASSVEVSPYEQYF.